This T cell receptor (beta chain) was profiled in a study of human T cells and chemical hapten exposure. In the study overall: Each week of the roughly 23-week study, patients had diphenylcyclopropenone applied to the scalp. The study traced per-sample TCR yield variation mainly to small differences in pooled library volumes.

This clonotype was seen a few times. The antigen remains undetermined. Time point indicated: patch test 3, about 24 weeks after DPC sensitization. Treatment indicated: therapeutic diphenylcyclopropenone sensitization with weekly scalp DPC. One entry per CDR3 protein results from TCRdb running MiXCR on the RACE reads. The data contain more than 100,000 distinct CDR3 sequences, roughly 10% of them singletons. CDR3 size: 17 residues. Germline lookup yields CDR1 DFQATT and CDR2 SNEGSKA (reference sequence). The ends lost 3 bases at V and 2 bases at J; junction bases unmatched: 11. General observations from the study: It was expanded TCRs that formed significantly more large CDR3 similarity clusters than controls did. Donors' alopecia may make their immune response differ from healthy people's.

The source is a woman aged 45-65 years with alopecia areata. Some clones in this sample may be carry-over from other donors' samples. The sequencing used whole blood, collected in connection with sensitization to the hapten diphenylcyclopropenone (DPC). This chain links TRBV20-1 with TRBJ2-3; 10 nucleotides agree with TRBD2. The CDR3 DNA follows: TGCAGTGCTAGGGGGAGCGGGAGGGGACGTTCCACAGATACGCAGTATTTT. Its protein is CSARGSGRGRSTDTQYF.